The 20 T cell receptor beta chains in this list originate from one sample, sequenced in a study of T cell repertoires in cytomegalovirus infection. TCRdb recomputed calls from the reads with MiXCR, one row per CDR3 protein. The table shows nearly 700,000 distinct CDR3 sequences, with roughly 36% occurring only once. Their target antigens are unknown. The specimen was cultured PBMCs, collected from culture after CMV antigen stimulation. These receptors all come from a human donor in good health (CMV status not recorded). Some clones in this sample may be carry-over from other donors' samples.

There are a few counts of this clonotype. The chain links TRBV12-3 or TRBV12-4 to TRBJ2-5, with 11 bases matching TRBD2. The CDR3 sequence is 16 residues long. J was trimmed by 5 bases and V by 5 bases; bases with no gene match: 10. The CDR3: CASSPGVAGGLETQYF. CDR3 nucleotides: TGTGCCAGCAGTCCCGGGGTAGCGGGGGGGCTTGAGACCCAGTACTTC.

There are a few counts of this clonotype. The genes are TRBV18 and TRBJ2-1; a possible D gene is TRBD1 (6 bases). This CDR3 comprises 16 residues. V lost 2 bases to trimming and J lost 4 bases, with 15 bases between them. Germline V CDR1 and CDR2: KGHSH, LQKENI. The CDR3 region is CASSPDGRGLYNEQFF. CDR3 DNA sequence: TGTGCCAGCTCACCAGATGGCAGGGGCCTATACAATGAGCAGTTCTTC.

This sequence joins TRBV28 and TRBJ2-3; 7 bases are shared with TRBD2. Trimming cost V 1 base and J 3 bases; bases outside gene matches: 10. In germline, CDR1 is MDHEN, CDR2 SYDVKM. This CDR3 comprises 17 residues. The CDR3 here is CASSLYPRGSTTDTQYF. In nucleotides, the CDR3 is TGTGCCAGCAGTTTATACCCACGCGGGAGTACGACAGATACGCAGTATTTT.

The J gene is TRBJ2-7, the V gene TRBV7-2; maybe TRBD2 (5 bases). The CDR3 consists of 16 residues. The germline V gene encodes CDR1 SGHTA and CDR2 FQGNSA. Trimming took 5 bases from V and 1 from J, leaving 18 bases between them. In DNA, the CDR3 is TGTGCCAGCAGCATTGGACTCCGAAACCCTTCCTACGAGCAGTACTTC. Amino acids: CASSIGLRNPSYEQYF.

This clonotype was recorded at least ten times. The chain recombines TRBV7-2 with TRBJ2-7; D uncertain. The germline gives CDR1 SGHTA, CDR2 FQGNSA. V gave up 3 bases and J gave up 0 bases, with 12 bases separating them. This CDR3 has 15 residues. For the CDR3, the DNA is TGTGCCAGCAGCTTTTCCGCGGCTAGCTCCTACGAGCAGTACTTC. Translating gives CASSFSAASSYEQYF.

This clonotype was picked up a small number of times. This rearrangement joins TRBV7-2 to TRBJ2-1; D not certain. V was cut by 6 bases and J by 8 bases, with 11 bases left in between. Germline CDR1 reads SGHTA; CDR2 reads FQGNSA. This CDR3 comprises 12 residues. The CDR3 here is CASSRLWDEQFF. The CDR3 nucleotides are TGTGCCAGCAGTCGCTTATGGGATGAGCAGTTCTTC.

The rearrangement joins TRBV6-5 to TRBJ2-1, with TRBD2 matching over 10 bases. The CDR3 extends over 16 amino acids. The J segment lost 5 bases and the V segment lost 7 bases, leaving 11 bases of the junction unmatched. Germline values: CDR1 MNHEY, CDR2 SVGAGI. CDR3 loop: CASTHRAGGPDNEQFF. The CDR3, as DNA: TGTGCCAGCACTCACCGAGCGGGAGGGCCAGACAATGAGCAGTTCTTC.

The CDR3 here is CAISGTGTTDTQYF. Here the CDR3 DNA reads TGTGCCATCAGTGGGACAGGGACCACAGATACGCAGTATTTT. The genes are TRBV10-3 and TRBJ2-3; TRBD1 matches at 8 bases. Germline values: CDR1 ENHRY, CDR2 SYGVKD. V shed 4 bases and J 2 bases; nucleotides not matched to a gene: 2. This CDR3 is built from 14 residues.

This clonotype was observed many times. The V gene is TRBV2, the J gene TRBJ1-1; D gene uncertain. Trimming pared 6 bases from V and 4 bases from J, leaving 3 bases between. CDR1 and CDR2 (germline): SNHLY, FYNNEI. The CDR3 contains 10 residues. The DNA of the CDR3 is TGTGCCAGCAGGGGCACTGAAGCTTTCTTT. Protein product: CASRGTEAFF.

This clonotype has more than one count but fewer than ten. The chain carries TRBV25-1 and TRBJ1-6; TRBD1 matches 8 bases. With V trimmed by 6 bases and J by 10 bases, 8 bases remained unmatched. This CDR3 region has 14 residues. Germline V gene data show CDR1 as MGHDK and CDR2 as SYGVNS. The CDR3 is CASRMTGEGSPLHF. The CDR3 nucleotides read TGTGCCAGCAGAATGACAGGGGAGGGATCACCCCTCCACTTT.

The CDR3 is CASSPGQGRNGELFF. The CDR3 nucleotides read TGTGCCAGCAGTCCGGGACAGGGAAGGAATGGGGAGCTGTTTTTT. This chain uses TRBV25-1 with TRBJ2-2, with 9 bases identical to TRBD1. Germline CDR1 MGHDK, CDR2 SYGVNS. The CDR3 is made up of 15 amino acids. The trim removed 5 bases at V and 8 bases at J, leaving 9 bases unmatched. Together with reference TRBV25-1 and TRBJ2-2, the CDR3 gives the full variable domain: EADIYQTPRYLVIGTGKKITLECSQTMGHDKMYWYQQDPGMELHLIHYSYGVNSTEKGDLSSESTVSRIRTEHFPLTLESARPSHTSQYLCASSPGQGRNGELFFGEGSRLTVL.

This chain uses TRBV7-6 with TRBJ1-1; D remains unclear. This CDR3 region has 14 residues. From germline, CDR1 is SGHVS and CDR2 FNYEAQ. Trimming removed 5 bases from V and 6 bases from J, with 16 bases in between. The DNA for the CDR3 is TGTGCCAGCAGCCCAACCTCGTCACTCGCTGAAGCTTTCTTT. Translating it yields CASSPTSSLAEAFF.

V gene TRBV6-1 combines with J gene TRBJ2-5; D remains ambiguous. Per germline, CDR1 MNHNS and CDR2 SASEGT. This CDR3 has 12 residues. Trimming took 4 bases from V and 5 from J, leaving 8 bases between them. The CDR3 region is CASSVVPETQYF. The CDR3 region has the DNA TGTGCCAGCAGTGTGGTCCCGGAGACCCAGTACTTC.

This clonotype was seen a handful of times. This chain connects TRBV6-1 to TRBJ1-2; D not resolved. The V end lost 2 bases, the J end lost 2 bases, and 12 bases lay between the germline ends. The CDR3 is made up of 15 amino acids. Germline assignment: CDR1 MNHNS and CDR2 SASEGT. The CDR3 spells CASSELGNRNYGYTF. CDR3 DNA sequence: TGTGCCAGCAGTGAATTAGGGAACAGAAACTATGGCTACACCTTC.

V usage is TRBV3-1 and J usage is TRBJ2-5; 10 bases are a match to TRBD1. From germline, CDR1 is LGHDT and CDR2 YNNKEL (reference sequence). J gave up 1 base and V 4 bases, and 6 bases lay outside the gene matches. CDR3 length: 16 amino acids. The CDR3 is CASSPSGTGVQETQYF. In nucleotides, the CDR3 is TGTGCCAGCAGCCCATCCGGGACAGGGGTCCAAGAGACCCAGTACTTC.

There are a few counts of this clonotype. The chain joins TRBV6-1 to TRBJ2-3, with TRBD2 matching over 8 bases. The CDR3 length is 15 residues. Germline V gives CDR1 MNHNS, CDR2 SASEGT. V was clipped by 8 bases and J by 0 bases; unmatched bases: 7. The CDR3 here is CASGETSGSTDTQYF. The CDR3 coding sequence is TGTGCCAGCGGGGAAACTAGCGGTAGCACAGATACGCAGTATTTT.

This clonotype was found a few times. The J gene is TRBJ1-1, the V gene TRBV6-1; D uncertain. Looked up from germline, CDR1 is MNHNS and CDR2 is SASEGT. Trimming pared 6 bases from V and 4 bases from J, leaving 15 bases between. The CDR3 contains 14 residues. This chain's CDR3 is CASSHTMRGTEAFF. DNA for the CDR3: TGTGCCAGCAGCCACACAATGCGTGGCACTGAAGCTTTCTTT.

This clonotype came up many times. V gene TRBV7-2 combines with J gene TRBJ2-3, with 7 bases aligning to TRBD2. The CDR3 is 14 amino acids. Germline V gives CDR1 SGHTA, CDR2 FQGNSA. V lost 8 bases, J lost 0 bases, and 5 bases stayed unmatched. CDR3 region: CASGLDYSTDTQYF. The CDR3 DNA is TGTGCCAGCGGACTAGATTATAGCACAGATACGCAGTATTTT. The variable domain in full, completed from reference TRBV7-2 and TRBJ2-3, reads GAGVSQSPSNKVTEKGKDVELRCDPISGHTALYWYRQSLGQGLEFLIYFQGNSAPDKSGLPSDRFSAERTGGSVSTLTIQRTQQEDSAVYLCASGLDYSTDTQYFGPGTRLTVL.

The table lists this clonotype with many counts. The rearrangement links TRBV7-2 to TRBJ1-2, with D hard to call. Deletions cut 6 bases from V and 5 bases from J, with 13 bases between. The CDR3 consists of 13 residues. Germline lookup yields CDR1 SGHTA and CDR2 FQGNSA. Written as DNA, the CDR3 is TGTGCCAGCAGAACCCCGGGAGCATATGGCTACACCTTC. It yields the protein CASRTPGAYGYTF.

This clonotype was found many times. The rearrangement joins TRBV7-2 to TRBJ2-3; 9 bases line up with TRBD2. J was trimmed by 2 bases and V by 5 bases; bases with no gene match: 5. The CDR3 runs 15 residues. Germline values: CDR1 SGHTA, CDR2 FQGNSA. The CDR3 bases are TGTGCCAGCAGCCTTAGCGGGGGACACACAGATACGCAGTATTTT. It encodes CASSLSGGHTDTQYF.